The rows below give T cell receptor beta chains drawn from one sample of a study of radiation and T cells in renal cell carcinoma. Method: immunoSEQ multiplex PCR; TCRdb's copy keeps in-frame clones and lacks some. The sample gives roughly 150,000 clones, about 87% of which show up once; 4.1% is in the top ten. The sample was blood, taken from a patient whose treatment included radiotherapy and nephrectomy. The receptors come from a woman aged 70 to 79 with renal cell carcinoma. CDR3s include the opening cysteine and the closing phenylalanine or tryptophan. D genes are given only for firm matches. Clone size is given for some rows only: seen once, a few or many times, or a class if the clone is expanded.

>TRBV6-5|.|.|13|TRBJ1-6
TGTGCCAGCAGTTACTCGAGTGATTCACCCCTCCACTTT
CASSYSSDSPLHF
>TRBV18|.|.|14|TRBJ1-2
TGTGCCAGCTCACCGCTGGACGGGTCCTATGGCTACACCTTC
CASSPLDGSYGYTF
>TRBV5-4|TRBD1|.|14|TRBJ2-7
TGTGCCAGCAGCCTCGGGACAGGGCGGCTCGAGCAGTACTTC
CASSLGTGRLEQYF
>TRBV20-1|.|once|11|TRBJ2-7
TGCAGTAACAGGGGGACTACCGAGCAGTACTTC
CSNRGTTEQYF
>TRBV7-2|.|.|15|TRBJ2-7
TGTGCCAGCAGCTTAGGGATGGGGGGACCCTACGAGCAGTACTTC
CASSLGMGGPYEQYF
>TRBV4-3|.|.|13|TRBJ2-3
TGCGCCAGCAGCCAAGATCCTGGGACTACGCAGTATTTT
CASSQDPGTTQYF
>TRBV5-4|TRBD2|.|15|TRBJ2-3
TGTGCCAGCAGCTTGAGAACTAGCGGGACAGATACGCAGTATTTT
CASSLRTSGTDTQYF
>TRBV9|TRBD1|once|15|TRBJ1-3
TGTGCCAGCAGCGGAACAGGGGGCTCTGGAAACACCATATATTTT
CASSGTGGSGNTIYF
>TRBV11-3|.|.|15|TRBJ2-7
TGTGCCAGCAGCCCTCGGCAGAGGGCTACCTACGAGCAGTACTTC
CASSPRQRATYEQYF
>TRBV10-3|.|.|15|TRBJ2-5
TGTGCCATCAGTGAGTCGAACGGGGGTGTGGAGACCCAGTACTTC
CAISESNGGVETQYF
>TRBV19|TRBD1|.|14|TRBJ2-7
TGTGCCAGTAGCCGGGACAGGGGTCGGTACGAGCAGTACTTC
CASSRDRGRYEQYF
>TRBV2|.|.|12|TRBJ2-3
TGTGCCAGCAGGCTGACCCCCGAGACGCAGTATTTT
CASRLTPETQYF
>TRBV6-6|TRBD1|.|15|TRBJ2-7
TGTGCCAGCAGTTACTCTAACAGGGGGCTATACGAGCAGTACTTC
CASSYSNRGLYEQYF
>TRBV27|TRBD1|.|14|TRBJ1-1
TGTGCCAGCAGCCGGGACAGGGTTAACACTGAAGCTTTCTTT
CASSRDRVNTEAFF
>TRBV6-1|.|.|14|TRBJ1-1
TGTGCCAGCCCATTGGGGGGCCCGAACACTGAAGCTTTCTTT
CASPLGGPNTEAFF
>TRBV19|.|.|13|TRBJ2-5
TGTGCCAGTAGTTGGGGACAACAAGAGACCCAGTACTTC
CASSWGQQETQYF
>TRBV7-9|TRBD2|.|14|TRBJ2-5
TGTGCCAGCAGCTTTCTAGCGGGGAAGGAGACCCAGTACTTC
CASSFLAGKETQYF
>TRBV7-9|.|.|14|TRBJ2-1
TGTGCCAGCACCCCGACGGGGTCCTACAATGAGCAGTTCTTC
CASTPTGSYNEQFF
>TRBV9|.|once|17|TRBJ1-6
TGTGCCAGCAGCGACCACTACGACGTGGGGGTAAATTCACCCCTCCACTTT
CASSDHYDVGVNSPLHF
>TRBV7-2|TRBD1|.|14|TRBJ2-7
TGTGCCAGCAGCTTACAAATACAGGGGCGCGAGCAGTACTTC
CASSLQIQGREQYF
>TRBV5-4|.|.|14|TRBJ1-6
TGTGCCAGCAGCTTGAACAGCGGGAATTCACCCCTCCACTTT
CASSLNSGNSPLHF
>TRBV19|TRBD1|few|16|TRBJ1-5
TGTGCCAGTAGTACGGACAGGGGTGTTGGCAATCAGCCCCAGCATTTT
CASSTDRGVGNQPQHF
>TRBV4-2|.|.|16|TRBJ2-6
TGTGCCAGCAGCCAAGATAGGGGCTCTGGGGCCAACGTCCTGACTTTC
CASSQDRGSGANVLTF
>TRBV7-2|.|.|14|TRBJ1-1
TGTGCCAGCAGCTTATTACGCCAGAACACTGAAGCTTTCTTT
CASSLLRQNTEAFF
>TRBV6-6|.|.|15|TRBJ1-1
TGTGCCAGCACCTTGACAGGAGGCTCCAACACTGAAGCTTTCTTT
CASTLTGGSNTEAFF
>TRBV4-1|TRBD2|.|16|TRBJ2-5
TGCGCCAGCAGCTGGACTAGCGGGGGGCCGGGGGAGACCCAGTACTTC
CASSWTSGGPGETQYF
>TRBV7-2|TRBD1|.|17|TRBJ1-2
TGTGCCAGCAGCCCAGAGGCATCTACAGGGGGGTTCTATGGCTACACCTTC
CASSPEASTGGFYGYTF
>TRBV5-1|.|.|15|TRBJ1-4
TGCGCCAGCAGCCCAGGAGGACAGTCTAATGAAAAACTGTTTTTT
CASSPGGQSNEKLFF
>TRBV5-1|TRBD1|.|15|TRBJ2-5
TGCGCCAGCAGCTTGGAGGGACAGAGAAAAGAGACCCAGTACTTC
CASSLEGQRKETQYF
>TRBV19|.|.|13|TRBJ1-1
TGTGCCAGTAGTGGAACAGGGAGCACTGAAGCTTTCTTT
CASSGTGSTEAFF
>TRBV19|.|.|13|TRBJ1-5
TGTGCCAGTAGTGATCAGGGCAATCAGCCCCAGCATTTT
CASSDQGNQPQHF
>TRBV30|.|.|11|TRBJ1-1
TGTGCCTGGAGTGTAGTAACTGAAGCTTTCTTT
CAWSVVTEAFF
>TRBV6-6|TRBD1|.|15|TRBJ1-1
TGTGCCAGCAGTACGACAGGGGGCGTGAACACTGAAGCTTTCTTT
CASSTTGGVNTEAFF
>TRBV7-9|TRBD2|.|14|TRBJ2-7
TGTGCCACCTTCGGGGGGACTAAGGGATCCGAGCAGTACTTC
CATFGGTKGSEQYF
>TRBV7-9|.|.|15|TRBJ2-3
TGTGCCAGCAGCCCACCGGCTAGCGGCACAGATACGCAGTATTTT
CASSPPASGTDTQYF
>TRBV7-2|.|.|14|TRBJ2-7
TGTGCCAGCAGCTTAGTCAGGCCCCCCTACGAGCAGTACTTC
CASSLVRPPYEQYF
>TRBV10-3|.|few|13|TRBJ1-6
TGTGCCCTCAGGGACGGCCCAAGGGCACCCCTCCACTTT
CALRDGPRAPLHF
>TRBV11-3|.|.|13|TRBJ1-1
TGTGCCAGCAGCTTCGGTCGGAACACTGAAGCTTTCTTT
CASSFGRNTEAFF
>TRBV5-4|TRBD2|once|15|TRBJ2-1
TGTGCCAGCAGCTTGACCGGGGGGGCCTGGAATGAGCAGTTCTTC
CASSLTGGAWNEQFF
>TRBV5-4|.|once|15|TRBJ1-1
TGTGCCAGCAGCCCCGCCTATGGAGCGAACACTGAAGCTTTCTTT
CASSPAYGANTEAFF
>TRBV7-2|TRBD1|.|13|TRBJ1-2
TGTGCCAGCAGCAGGGGACAGGGTTCTGGCTACACCTTC
CASSRGQGSGYTF
>TRBV6-6|.|.|14|TRBJ1-5
TGTGCCAGCAGTTACGCGGGTCGCAATCAGCCCCAGCATTTT
CASSYAGRNQPQHF
>TRBV6-5|.|.|15|TRBJ1-2
TGTGCCAGCAGTACCCGACGGAGAGCTAACTATGGCTACACCTTC
CASSTRRRANYGYTF
>TRBV11-3|.|.|16|TRBJ2-3
TGTGCCAGCAGCAAACGAGGGGCGGGTAGCACAGATACGCAGTATTTT
CASSKRGAGSTDTQYF
>TRBV5-5|.|.|14|TRBJ2-7
TGTGCCAGCAGTCTCAACGGTATGTTGGGAGCGAATGACTTC
CASSLNGMLGANDF
>TRBV20-1|.|.|11|TRBJ2-5
TGCAGTGCTAGTCGGGAAGAGACCCAGTACTTC
CSASREETQYF
>TRBV9|.|.|11|TRBJ2-3
TGTGCCAGCGGGGTCCTGTCTACGCAGTATTTT
CASGVLSTQYF
>TRBV6-1|TRBD1|.|15|TRBJ1-5
TGTGCCAGCAGTGAAGGGGCAGGGGGGGCTCAGCCCCAGCATTTT
CASSEGAGGAQPQHF
>TRBV6-6|TRBD2|.|16|TRBJ2-7
TGTGCCAGCACCCGGGTGACAGTAAGCGGGGCCTACGAGCAGTACTTC
CASTRVTVSGAYEQYF
>TRBV2|.|.|13|TRBJ2-2
TGTGCCAGCAGTAGGGAGAACACCGGGGAGCTGTTTTTT
CASSRENTGELFF
>TRBV5-1|TRBD1|.|15|TRBJ2-2
TGCGCCAGCAGCCAGAGGACAGGGAACACCGGGGAGCTGTTTTTT
CASSQRTGNTGELFF
>TRBV5-6|.|.|18|TRBJ2-5
TGTGCCAGCATTTCTAGGAGGGACAGACGAACTAAGGAAGAGACCCAGTACTTC
CASISRRDRRTKEETQYF
>TRBV7-9|.|.|11|TRBJ2-1
TGTGCCAGCAGCCAAAACAATGAGCAGTTCTTC
CASSQNNEQFF